This T cell receptor beta chain comes out of a study of cytomegalovirus exposure and HLA in healthy donors (dated by TCRdb to 2016 to 2017). Regarding the research as a whole: An earlier analysis of about 560 of the donors reported under 300 Gb of sequence data and about 120 million unique TCR beta sequences obtained from about 180 million T cells. Genome-wide SNP genotypes for about 55% of the roughly 670 donors were used in a later genetic analysis, which treated that subset as a discovery cohort. Because of strong linkage in the cohort, roughly five DR-DQ haplotypes were treated as single units for association and clustering. The study combined high-throughput TCR immunosequencing, statistical association of individual TCRs with disease status, and machine learning to predict cytomegalovirus infection status. The study used immunosequencing to profile the T cell repertoires of 666 subjects and linked those repertoires to cytomegalovirus serostatus. In the later analysis, no new phenotypic data were used to find candidate immune exposures; instead, reliance was placed on TCR beta sequences and their occurrence across donors. The number of typed donors differed by locus: 629-630 for A, B, C, DRB1 and DQB1; some 500 for DQA1; over 600 for DPA1; and 450 to 480 for DPB1. A later analysis re-analyzed previously published TCR beta repertoires from 500 to 700 donors and added high-resolution HLA genotyping to study TCR occurrence patterns. Alongside the repertoire data, information on donor age, sex, ethnicity and CMV serostatus was compiled. To decide whether each TCR beta V gene segment behaved as functional or pseudogenic, an earlier analysis of approximately 600 of the donors relied on high-throughput TCR beta sequencing. On average, around 240,000 unique TCR beta nucleotide sequences were sequenced per donor among a few hundred genotyped donors of the cohort, with roughly 18% of those sequences being non-productive. All discovery cohort repertoires had been generated using a single sequencing platform. Of the roughly 400 genotyped donors, approximately 83% fell in the genetic ancestry cluster associated with self-reported Caucasian donors. The study aimed to test whether signatures of past pathogen exposure could be identified by cataloging public T cell receptors. A separate validation cohort of roughly 130 different subjects was used in addition to the roughly 670-subject first cohort. Both class I and class II loci were covered by HLA typing, at four-digit resolution. About 320 gigabases of sequencing data and tens of millions of unique TCR sequences were included in an early release covering several hundred HLA-typed donors.

CDR3 length: 14 amino acids, cysteine to phenylalanine. This entry keeps only the CDR3 DNA: 42 bases, framed from base 1. The germline ends are 9 bases apart after V is trimmed by 2 bases and J by 5 bases. CDR1 is given as MDHEN and CDR2 as SYDVKM, both from the germline V gene. The cohort consisted of hundreds of healthy bone marrow donors. All cohort members were sampled while nominally healthy, although unrecorded immune exposures were likely present. The donor tested CMV seropositive, placing the donor among the 290 or so seropositive members of the cohort. A peripheral blood sample was collected from each donor, and TCR beta sequencing was performed on peripheral blood mononuclear cells. The Qiagen DNeasy Blood Extraction Kit was used to extract genomic DNA from the blood cell samples. What the authors observed across the whole study: Compared with equally common non-associated chains, HLA-associated TCR beta chains in a later analysis were more clonally expanded and had lower generation probabilities. A later genetic analysis reported fewer N-insertions in productive TCRs among donors in an Asian-associated ancestry cluster than the approximately 670-donor mean. Assigning TCR associations to individual alleles was difficult when HLA alleles, especially DR and DQ, strongly co-occurred. Presence/absence analyses assumed roughly uniform sequencing depth across donors, an assumption that may not hold. Most CMV-associated TCR beta chains appeared to be HLA-restricted in a later analysis, and the HLA associations seemed to be driven largely by CMV exposure. A further reported finding was that TCR beta sequences accurately predicted the HLA-A and HLA-B alleles for most subjects in the first cohort. Because counts were too low, about 15 rarely observed V segments, including chromosome 9 orphons, were left out of the earlier analysis of 500 to 750 of the donors. CMV serostatus was the only immune exposure information available for the cohort. A later analysis associated some 17,000 TCR beta sequences with specific HLA alleles at a false discovery rate of 0.05. Linkage disequilibrium might explain the correlated functional status among segregating V segments, but an unknown experimental factor could not be ruled out. V-gene and J-gene trimming of TCR beta chains was associated with a missense DCLRE1C variant in a later genetic analysis, and the association was replicated in an independent cohort. Three of the identified cytomegalovirus-associated TCR beta chains were confirmed in vitro to be specific for cytomegalovirus antigens. Because the 87-base-pair reads could not distinguish some IMGT-functional V segments, including TRBV6-2 and TRBV6-3, those segments were excluded. Because HLA typing was unavailable for some donors at each locus, only the typed subset was used in association tests. The authors suggested that the approach could potentially be generalized to other disease states and immunological phenotypes. Only TCR beta chains were sequenced in this cohort, and the absence of alpha or paired-chain data limited detectable features. The classifier was reported to diagnose cytomegalovirus status with high specificity and sensitivity in both the original cohort and the validation cohort. A later analysis found that TCR association rates varied across HLA loci, with DRB1 alleles showing the most associated TCRs and HLA-C alleles the fewest. Across donors, most TCR sequences were observed very rarely, whereas some public TCRs were present in many individuals. Several of the top co-occurrence clusters appeared to be linked to parvovirus B19, influenza, CMV and Epstein-Barr virus, according to a later analysis. The study gave a list of about 150 TCR beta chains associated with cytomegalovirus. A cluster of highly shared sequence variants was judged likely to represent a technical artifact of the sequencing pipeline. An earlier analysis of roughly 570 of the donors showed that most TCR beta V segments appeared in productive rearrangements either about 87% or about 30% of the time, which broadly matched IMGT annotations.

The library was generated by the immunoSEQ multiplex PCR assay. For the multiplex PCR, a mixture combining 60 forward primers for TCR Vbeta segments and 13 reverse primers for TCR Jbeta segments was used. The CDR3 region of rearranged TCR beta genes was amplified from genomic DNA by a multiplex PCR assay. The amplified TCR beta libraries were sequenced on the Illumina HiSeq System as 87-base-pair reads. The study's own analysis went as follows. A later analysis tallied 70 million to 100 million unique TCR beta chains across the 700 or so repertoires, and around 12 million of those chains were shared by two or more donors. To remove PCR and sequencing errors, raw reads were error-corrected and collapsed into unique sequences using a nearest-neighbor algorithm that merged closely related sequences. V, D and J gene segments were assigned by aligning CDR3 sequences to IMGT reference sequences. For a sequence to be retained, a match of at least six nucleotides to both a V gene segment and a J gene segment was required. Rearrangements were classified as productive when the CDR3 lacked stop codons and remained in frame with V and J, and all other rearrangements were classified as non-productive. CDR3 was defined by IMGT convention, running from the second conserved V-encoded cysteine to the conserved J-encoded phenylalanine. In an earlier analysis of approximately 500 of the donors, sequences lacking an unambiguous match to a single V gene segment were excluded. In an earlier analysis of 587 of the donors, V segments were called functional above 56.7% productive rearrangements and were called segregating when the between-donor standard deviation exceeded 5%. A statistical classification framework was built for diagnosing cytomegalovirus status from the catalog of TCR beta chain sequences. V and J gene assignment, in a later analysis, came from comparing TCR nucleotide sequences with IMGT/GENE-DB human TR gene sequences. The TCRdist pipeline was used in a later analysis to assign CDR3 sequences and most-parsimonious VDJ recombination scenarios. In a later analysis, every TCR beta chain was defined by the combination of its CDR3 amino acid sequence and its V-gene family, and reads without a unique V-gene family were dropped. As a way to deal with suspected cross-contamination and a sequencing artifact, a later analysis dropped more than 500 nucleotide sequences that were highly shared and had low generation probability. A later analysis calculated a clonal expansion index for each public chain from normalized within-repertoire ranks of inferred template counts. In a later analysis, generation probabilities were computed using a VDJ recombination model fitted to out-of-frame rearrangements, and the results were checked against IGoR. Hypergeometric tests were used in a later analysis to score TCR-TCR, TCR-HLA and TCR-CMV co-occurrence, with a repertoire-size bias correction applied to the TCR pairs. False discovery rates were estimated in a later analysis by permuting HLA or CMV assignments 20 times. A later analysis grouped co-occurring TCRs with DBSCAN, adding TCRdist sequence similarity when clustering within HLA-allele-positive subsets. Co-occurrence clustering excluded repertoires with fewer than 30,000 or more than 120,000 public chains, plus five with anomalous nucleotide sharing. Drawn from immuneACCESS, this table holds only the in-frame rearrangements with V and J called that TCRdb kept. Clones are partly lost; checked studies trace under half to an unresolved V gene and leave the rest unexplained. The V and J calls and the clone size are those of that table, but D and trimming were determined from the DNA. In this sample the table shows 95,000 to 150,000 clones, 65% to 75% of which occur a single time. Less than 5% of the sample is taken by the ten largest.

To note about this clone: The antigen this receptor binds is unknown. Within one base of it there is no much larger clone, and no base qualities were kept.

The sequenced material came from PBMCs. This receptor was taken from a woman aged 45 to 65 in good health and CMV-seropositive. Recombination linked TRBV28 to TRBJ2-2, with a weak D call of TRBD1 (5 bases match). CDR3 protein: CASSLQGGTGELFF. The nucleotides read TGTGCCAGCAGTTTACAGGGTGGAACCGGGGAGCTGTTTTTT.